This T cell receptor beta chain is from a study of T cell responses to AZD1222 COVID-19 vaccine. In the case of this clone: Its antigen is not known.

Study-wide points: Variant regions that are unmutated are reportedly the target of nearly half of spike-specific TCRs.

Germline loops: CDR1 SGHRS, CDR2 YFSETQ. Trimming removed 4 bases from V and 2 bases from J, with 3 bases in between. This CDR3 is built from 11 residues. The method was immunoSEQ multiplex PCR; TCRdb's version includes in-frame clones alone and lacks a portion of them. The table records 100,000 to 150,000 clones, around 84% of them present only once. J is TRBJ2-5 and V is TRBV5-1; D call uncertain. The clonotype comes from an adult in good health. The sample was peripheral blood, taken on day 0 of AZD1222 vaccination. The CDR3 DNA reads TGCGCCAGCAGCGGACAAGAGACCCAGTACTTC. Translating it yields CASSGQETQYF.